This TCR beta chain came from a study of blood T cell repertoires in COVID-19. Study-wide context: There were acute and convalescent COVID-19 samples, and they came from the United States, Italy and Spain. T cells, B-cell-depleted T cells, or PBMCs supplied cDNA or gDNA.

In germline, CDR1 is MGHRA, CDR2 YSYEKL. This CDR3 spans 14 amino acids. V lost 4 bases and J lost 1, with 11 bases in between. Original processing methods: Estimation of nucleated cell counts relied on the amplification of reference gene primers. Data came from immunoSEQ multiplex PCR; TCRdb stores just in-frame clones and leaves some out. D and trimming were read from the DNA, whereas the V and J calls and clone size are those reported in that table. The repertoire holds just under 45,000 clones, with around 84% as singletons. The rearrangement joins TRBV4-1 to TRBJ2-7, with a tentative D call TRBD1 (5 bases). The origin of this receptor is a human donor in a cohort sampled during active COVID-19. The sequencing sample was made of peripheral blood. CDR3 sequence reads: CASSPSTVSYEQYV. CDR3 sequence (DNA): TGCGCCAGCAGCCCCTCGACAGTTTCCTACGAGCAGTACGTC.